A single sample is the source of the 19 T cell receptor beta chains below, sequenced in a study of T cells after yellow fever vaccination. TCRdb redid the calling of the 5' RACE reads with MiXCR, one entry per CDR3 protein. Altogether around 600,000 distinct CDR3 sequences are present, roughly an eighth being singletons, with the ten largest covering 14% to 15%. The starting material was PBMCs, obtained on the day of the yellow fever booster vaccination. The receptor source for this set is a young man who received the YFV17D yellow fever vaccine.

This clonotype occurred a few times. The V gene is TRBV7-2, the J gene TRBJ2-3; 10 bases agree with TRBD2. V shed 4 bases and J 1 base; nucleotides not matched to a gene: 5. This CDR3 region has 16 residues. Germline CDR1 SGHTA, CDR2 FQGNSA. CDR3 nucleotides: TGTGCCAGCAGCTCGACCGGGACTAGCGGCACAGATACGCAGTATTTT. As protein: CASSSTGTSGTDTQYF.

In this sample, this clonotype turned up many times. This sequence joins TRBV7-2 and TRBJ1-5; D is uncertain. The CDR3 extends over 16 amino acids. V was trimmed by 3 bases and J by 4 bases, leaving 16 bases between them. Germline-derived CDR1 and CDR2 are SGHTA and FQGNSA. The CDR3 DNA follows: TGTGCCAGCAGCTTTGACCCCTGGGAGCTGAATCAGCCCCAGCATTTT. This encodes CASSFDPWELNQPQHF.

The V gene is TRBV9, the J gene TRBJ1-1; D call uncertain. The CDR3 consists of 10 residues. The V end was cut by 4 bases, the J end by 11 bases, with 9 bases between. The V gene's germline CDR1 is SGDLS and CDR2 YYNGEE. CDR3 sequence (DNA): TGTGCCAGCAGCCCGATCCCGGCTTTCTTT. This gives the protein CASSPIPAFF.

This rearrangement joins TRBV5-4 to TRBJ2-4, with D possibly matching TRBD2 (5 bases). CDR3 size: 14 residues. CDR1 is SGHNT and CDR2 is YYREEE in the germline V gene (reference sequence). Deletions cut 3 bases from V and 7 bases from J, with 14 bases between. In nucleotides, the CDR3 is TGTGCCAGCAGCTGGACGGGATCGGGGAACATTCAGTACTTC. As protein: CASSWTGSGNIQYF.

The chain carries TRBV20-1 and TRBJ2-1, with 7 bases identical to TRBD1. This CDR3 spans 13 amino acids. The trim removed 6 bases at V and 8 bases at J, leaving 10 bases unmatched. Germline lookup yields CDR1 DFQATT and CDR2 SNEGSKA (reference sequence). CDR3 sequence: CSAFRGGRDEQFF. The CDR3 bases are TGCAGTGCCTTTCGAGGGGGCAGAGATGAGCAGTTCTTC.

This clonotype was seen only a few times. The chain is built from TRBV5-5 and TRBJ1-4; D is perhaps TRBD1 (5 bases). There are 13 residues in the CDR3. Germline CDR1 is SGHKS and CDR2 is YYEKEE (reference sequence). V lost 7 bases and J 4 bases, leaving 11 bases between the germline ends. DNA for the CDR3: TGTGCCAGCTCCGGGGGACTTAATGAAAAACTGTTTTTT. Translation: CASSGGLNEKLFF.

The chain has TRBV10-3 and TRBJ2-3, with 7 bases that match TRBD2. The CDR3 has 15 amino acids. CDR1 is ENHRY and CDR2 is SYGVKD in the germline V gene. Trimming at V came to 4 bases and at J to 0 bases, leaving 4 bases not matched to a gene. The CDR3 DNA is TGTGCCATCAGTGGGTATAGCGGGAGCACAGATACGCAGTATTTT. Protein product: CAISGYSGSTDTQYF.

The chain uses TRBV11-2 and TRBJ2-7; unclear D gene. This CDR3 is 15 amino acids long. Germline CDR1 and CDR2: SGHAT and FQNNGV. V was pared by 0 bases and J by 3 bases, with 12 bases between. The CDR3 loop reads CASSLDPDGFYEQYF. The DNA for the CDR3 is TGTGCCAGCAGCTTAGATCCAGACGGGTTCTACGAGCAGTACTTC. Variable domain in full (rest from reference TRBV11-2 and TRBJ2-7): EAGVAQSPRYKIIEKRQSVAFWCNPISGHATLYWYQQILGQGPKLLIQFQNNGVVDDSQLPKDRFSAERLKGVDSTLKIQPAKLEDSAVYLCASSLDPDGFYEQYFGPGTRLTVT.

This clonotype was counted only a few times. The CDR3 protein is CAINSFRDRGSSEQFF. As DNA, the CDR3 is TGTGCCATCAATTCTTTCCGGGACAGGGGGTCAAGTGAGCAGTTCTTC. This chain joins TRBV10-3 and TRBJ2-1; 11 bases line up with TRBD1. The length of the CDR3 is 16 residues. Germline trimming cut 7 bases from V and 9 bases from J; bases unmatched to any gene: 14. Looked up from germline, CDR1 is ENHRY and CDR2 is SYGVKD.

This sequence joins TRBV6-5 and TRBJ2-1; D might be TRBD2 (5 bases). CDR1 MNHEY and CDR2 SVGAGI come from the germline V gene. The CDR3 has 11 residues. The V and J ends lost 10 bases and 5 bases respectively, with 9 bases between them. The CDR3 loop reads CAIEGNNEQFF. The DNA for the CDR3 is TGTGCCATCGAGGGAAACAATGAGCAGTTCTTC.

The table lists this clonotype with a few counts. The CDR3: CASSSGRTAGAQYF. CDR3 nucleotides: TGTGCCAGCAGCTCCGGACGAACCGCGGGAGCCCAGTACTTC. The J gene is TRBJ2-5, the V gene TRBV7-9, with 7 bases lining up with TRBD2. The germline CDR1 and CDR2 sequences are SEHNR and FQNEAQ (reference sequence). The J segment lost 9 bases and the V segment lost 4 bases, leaving 11 bases of the junction unmatched. CDR3 length: 14 residues.

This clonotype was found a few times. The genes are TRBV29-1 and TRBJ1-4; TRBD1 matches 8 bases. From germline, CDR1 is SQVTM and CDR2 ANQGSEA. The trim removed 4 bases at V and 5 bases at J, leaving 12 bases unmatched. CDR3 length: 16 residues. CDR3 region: CSVGRDRGGGNEKLFF. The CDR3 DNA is TGCAGCGTTGGACGAGACAGGGGAGGCGGAAATGAAAAACTGTTTTTT.

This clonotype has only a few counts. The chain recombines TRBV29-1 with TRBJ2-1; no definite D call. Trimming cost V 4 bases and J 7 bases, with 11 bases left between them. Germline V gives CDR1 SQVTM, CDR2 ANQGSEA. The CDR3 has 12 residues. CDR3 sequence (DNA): TGCAGCGTTGTCCCGAGCCCAAATGAGCAGTTCTTC. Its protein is CSVVPSPNEQFF.

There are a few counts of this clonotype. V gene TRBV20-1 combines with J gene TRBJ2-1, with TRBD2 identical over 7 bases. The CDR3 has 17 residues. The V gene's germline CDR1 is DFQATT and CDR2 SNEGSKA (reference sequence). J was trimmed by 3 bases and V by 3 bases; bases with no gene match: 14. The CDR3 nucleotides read TGCAGTGCTAGCCCTCCCCCTAGCGGCCTATTCTACAATGAGCAGTTCTTC. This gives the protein CSASPPPSGLFYNEQFF.

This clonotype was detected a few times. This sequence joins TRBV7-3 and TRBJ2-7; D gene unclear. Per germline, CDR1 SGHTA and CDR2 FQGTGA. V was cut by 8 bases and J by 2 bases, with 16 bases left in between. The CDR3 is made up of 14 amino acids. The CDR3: CASPKGPGTYEQYF. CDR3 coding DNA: TGTGCCAGCCCCAAGGGTCCGGGCACCTACGAGCAGTACTTC. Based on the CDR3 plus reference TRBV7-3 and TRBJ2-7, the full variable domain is GAGVSQTPSNKVTEKGKYVELRCDPISGHTALYWYRQSLGQGPEFLIYFQGTGAADDSGLPNDRFFAVRPEGSVSTLKIQRTERGDSAVYLCASPKGPGTYEQYFGPGTRLTVT.

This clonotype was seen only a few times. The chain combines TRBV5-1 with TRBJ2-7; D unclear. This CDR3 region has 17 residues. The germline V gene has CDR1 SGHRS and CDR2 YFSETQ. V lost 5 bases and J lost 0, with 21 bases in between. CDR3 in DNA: TGCGCCAGCAGGGGGTTCCCGGCGGCACCGAACTCCTACGAGCAGTACTTC. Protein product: CASRGFPAAPNSYEQYF.

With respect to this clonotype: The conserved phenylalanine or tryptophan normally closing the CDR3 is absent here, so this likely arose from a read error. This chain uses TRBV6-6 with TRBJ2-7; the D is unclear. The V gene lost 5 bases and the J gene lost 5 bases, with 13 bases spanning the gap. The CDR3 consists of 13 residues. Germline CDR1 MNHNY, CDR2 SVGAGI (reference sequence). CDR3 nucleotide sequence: TGTGCCAGCAGTCTGACCCAAACCAACGAGCAGTACTCC. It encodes CASSLTQTNEQYS.

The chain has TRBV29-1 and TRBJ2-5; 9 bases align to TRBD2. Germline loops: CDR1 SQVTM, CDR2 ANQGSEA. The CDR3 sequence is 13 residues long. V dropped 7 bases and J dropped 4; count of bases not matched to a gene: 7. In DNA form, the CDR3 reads TGCAGCGCCAAGCGGGAGGTAGGAGAGACCCAGTACTTC. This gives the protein CSAKREVGETQYF.

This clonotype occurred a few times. CDR3 amino acids: CASSTEGEPGGNTIYF. For the CDR3, the DNA is TGTGCCAGCAGTACCGAAGGGGAGCCCGGGGGAAACACCATATATTTT. J is TRBJ1-3 and V is TRBV27; D might be TRBD1 (5 bases). V was cut by 5 bases and J by 4 bases, with 18 bases left in between. The CDR3 extends over 16 amino acids. The germline CDR1 and CDR2 sequences are MNHEY and SMNVEV (reference sequence).